These 12 T cell receptor beta chains came from one sample sequenced in a study of blood T cell repertoires in COVID-19. Assay used: immunoSEQ multiplex PCR; TCRdb lists only in-frame clones, some missing. Among a few hundred thousand clones, 82% were seen once, and the ten largest hold 3% to 4%. The specimen was PBMCs or T cells enriched from blood (not recorded which). The receptors come from a woman between 55 and 75 years old who had recovered from COVID-19.

The rearrangement joins TRBV6-5 to TRBJ2-2; 12 positions match TRBD2. This CDR3 is built from 15 residues. CDR1 is MNHEY and CDR2 is SVGAGI in the germline V gene. Losses at the gene ends were 4 bases for V and 5 bases for J; bases not matched to a gene: 2. CDR3 sequence reads: CASSWTSGITGELFF. The CDR3 DNA reads TGTGCCAGCAGTTGGACTAGCGGGATTACCGGGGAGCTGTTTTTT.

In DNA, the CDR3 is TGTGCCAGCAGTGAAATCACAGTAGATAATTCACCCCTCCACTTT. This gives the protein CASSEITVDNSPLHF. This chain links TRBV6-1 with TRBJ1-6; D not certain. The CDR3 covers 15 residues. Trimming took off 2 bases at V and 5 bases at J, with 10 bases between the two ends. CDR1 MNHNS and CDR2 SASEGT come from the germline V gene.

The rearrangement uses TRBV21-1 and TRBJ1-4; TRBD1, the D gene given by the table, was not confirmed from the DNA. TRBV21-1 is listed as a pseudogene. The CDR3 is 17 amino acids. This CDR3 is CASRPLGGDREDEKLFF. In DNA form, the CDR3 reads TGTGCCAGCAGACCCCTCGGGGGGGACAGGGAAGATGAAAAACTGTTTTTT.

This chain joins TRBV27 and TRBJ2-1; tentatively, D is TRBD1 (5 bases). With 2 bases removed from V and 8 bases from J, the gap between germline ends came to 7 bases. This CDR3 has 12 residues. Per the germline V gene, CDR1 is MNHEY and CDR2 is SMNVEV (reference sequence). CDR3 residues: CASSLQGDEQFF. The CDR3, as DNA: TGTGCCAGCAGTTTACAGGGCGATGAGCAGTTCTTC.

As DNA, the CDR3 is TGTGCCAGCAGCTTAGATCGATTCGGGAGTAACAATGAGCAGTTCTTC. Amino acid sequence: CASSLDRFGSNNEQFF. The chain employs TRBV7-9 and TRBJ2-1, with D perhaps matching TRBD2 (6 bases). V lost 1 base, J lost 5 bases, and 15 bases lay in between. The CDR3 consists of 16 residues. Germline CDR1 is SEHNR and CDR2 is FQNEAQ (reference sequence). The variable domain in full, with the rest retrieved from reference TRBV7-9 and TRBJ2-1, is DTGVSQNPRHKITKRGQNVTFRCDPISEHNRLYWYRQTLGQGPEFLTYFQNEAQLEKSRLLSDRFSAERPKGSFSTLEIQRTEQGDSAMYLCASSLDRFGSNNEQFFGPGTRLTVL.

V and J are TRBV6-4 and TRBJ2-1; TRBD2 aligns across 11 bases. J was trimmed by 6 bases and V by 3 bases; bases with no gene match: 7. This CDR3 has 16 amino acids. In germline, CDR1 is MRHNA, CDR2 SNTAGT. For the CDR3, the DNA is TGTGCCAGCAGTGAAACCGGGACTAGCGGTAGCAATGAGCAGTTCTTC. It encodes CASSETGTSGSNEQFF.

This sequence joins TRBV6-5 and TRBJ2-1, with D possibly being TRBD2 (5 bases). The CDR3 length is 13 residues. The germline V gene encodes CDR1 MNHEY and CDR2 SVGAGI. V shed 8 bases and J shed 3 bases, with 11 bases lying between them. The CDR3 DNA reads TGTGCCAGCGGGAGATGGAACTACAATGAGCAGTTCTTC. Translated, it gives CASGRWNYNEQFF.

The CDR3: CARSFQETQYF. For the CDR3, the DNA is TGTGCCAGATCCTTCCAAGAGACCCAGTACTTC. V gene TRBV2 combines with J gene TRBJ2-5; D remains unclear. The CDR3 sequence is 11 residues long. Trimming left V 9 bases short and J 1 base short, with 6 bases between. Germline-derived CDR1 and CDR2 are SNHLY and FYNNEI. Complete variable domain (other parts from reference TRBV2 and TRBJ2-5): EPEVTQTPSHQVTQMGQEVILRCVPISNHLYFYWYRQILGQKVEFLVSFYNNEISEKSEIFDDQFSVERPDGSNFTLKIRSTKLEDSAMYFCARSFQETQYFGPGTRLLVL.

The chain couples TRBV6-6 to TRBJ1-6; 9 bases are shared with TRBD1. The germline CDR1 and CDR2 sequences are MNHNY and SVGAGI (reference sequence). The ends lost 6 bases at V and 7 bases at J; junction bases unmatched: 10. The CDR3 runs 16 residues. The CDR3 coding sequence is TGTGCCAGCAGCGCTGACTGGGACAGGGCCAATTCACCCCTCCACTTT. Encoded protein: CASSADWDRANSPLHF.

The V call is TRBV15, the J call TRBJ1-2, with 7 bases identical to TRBD1. Germline assignment: CDR1 LNHNV and CDR2 YYDKDF (reference sequence). V was clipped by 3 bases and J by 5 bases; unmatched bases: 6. The CDR3 spans 14 residues. DNA of the CDR3: TGTGCCACCAGCAGGATACAGGGGCAATATGGCTACACCTTC. Protein sequence: CATSRIQGQYGYTF.

This chain joins TRBV6-5 and TRBJ2-3; TRBD1 agrees at 7 bases. The V gene's germline CDR1 is MNHEY and CDR2 SVGAGI. V was pared by 4 bases and J by 0 bases, with 7 bases of the junction left unmatched. The length of the CDR3 is 16 residues. The DNA of the CDR3 is TGTGCCAGCAGTTCCTTTGACAGGGCAAGCACAGATACGCAGTATTTT. This codes for CASSSFDRASTDTQYF.

This clone occurred a few times. The J gene is TRBJ2-7, the V gene TRBV30, with 14 nucleotides matching TRBD2. The V and J ends lost 2 bases and 9 bases, in that order; junction bases with no gene match: 9. CDR3 size: 15 residues. Germline CDR1 GTSNPN, CDR2 SVGIG (reference sequence). CDR3 DNA: TGTGCCTGGAGTACCGGGACTAGCGGGAGAGTTCGGCAGTACTTC. Its protein is CAWSTGTSGRVRQYF.